This T cell receptor beta chain appears in the sequencing data of a study of HIV-infected patients and healthy controls. Across the study: By the second bleed, viral load was undetectable in about 65% of the 16 patients.

Points from the study as a whole: CDR3 sharing between individuals was lower in HIV-infected patients than in healthy controls.

Of note for this clonotype: Its matching antigen is unknown.

Reverse transcription used about 500 ng RNA and constant-region primers for alpha and beta. Using multiplexing indices, alpha and beta chain libraries were generated apart by chain-specific third strand synthesis. Ligation attached cDNA to a 5' RACE adapter that carried a random hexamer and SP2 site. MiXCR, run by TCRdb on the 5' RACE reads, gives a single entry per CDR3 protein. The profile shows a few thousand distinct CDR3 sequences, around 8.8% of them singletons. Follow-up blood was drawn about 14 weeks, roughly three months, after antiretroviral therapy began. All unsorted peripheral T cells were captured because whole blood was used without fractionation. V shed 0 bases and J shed 5 bases, with 6 bases lying between them. Germline values: CDR1 SGHRS, CDR2 YFSETQ. This CDR3 region has 13 residues.

The chain employs TRBV5-1 and TRBJ1-5; D possibly corresponds to TRBD1 (5 bases). The clonotype was recovered from an adult with HIV infection. Sequences were derived from blood, sampled during antiretroviral therapy. CDR3 sequence reads: CASSLVGDQPQHF. CDR3 sequence (DNA): TGCGCCAGCAGCTTGGTAGGGGATCAGCCCCAGCATTTT.